A single sample is the source of the 6 T cell receptor beta chains below, sequenced in a study of blood T cell repertoires in COVID-19 (dated by TCRdb to 2018 to 2021). To prepare the library, the immunoSEQ multiplex PCR assay was applied. TCRdb obtained this table from immuneACCESS and retained in-frame rearrangements with V and J assigned. These tables miss some clones; where compared with another copy, unresolved V genes account for less than half of the shortfall, and the remainder is unexplained. This sample holds about 330,000 clones; roughly 90% were observed only once. The ten largest make up approximately 4% of the sample. The sequenced sample consisted of peripheral blood. The receptors originated from a woman in her forties or fifties with active or convalescent COVID-19.

The genes are TRBV5-1 and TRBJ1-2; tentatively, D is TRBD1 (6 bases). V was shortened by 0 bases and J by 6 bases, with 15 bases between the two germline ends. The CDR3 runs 15 residues. Per the germline V gene, CDR1 is SGHRS and CDR2 is YFSETQ. CDR3 bases: TGCGCCAGCAGCTTGGCCGAGACAGGTTGGCATGGCTACACCTTC. This sequence encodes CASSLAETGWHGYTF.

The chain employs TRBV28 and TRBJ1-1, with D possibly matching TRBD1 (6 bases). V gave up 5 bases and J gave up 4 bases, with 17 bases separating them. Germline values: CDR1 MDHEN, CDR2 SYDVKM. There are 15 residues in the CDR3. The CDR3 DNA is TGTGCCAGCAGTAGACCAACAGGGAGGGGCACTGAAGCTTTCTTT. This codes for CASSRPTGRGTEAFF.

This chain connects TRBV3-1 (or the pseudogene TRBV3-2) to TRBJ2-7; unclear D gene. The CDR3 sequence is 15 residues long. Per the germline V gene, CDR1 is LGHDT and CDR2 is YNNKEL (reference sequence). Trimming stripped 1 base from V and 2 bases from J, with 12 bases between. CDR3 residues: CASSQVSAGTYEQYF. The CDR3 DNA reads TGTGCCAGCAGCCAAGTTTCTGCAGGAACCTACGAGCAGTACTTC.

J is TRBJ1-2 and V is TRBV3-1 (or the pseudogene TRBV3-2); D uncertain. Germline CDR1 LGHDT, CDR2 YNNKEL (reference sequence). The V gene lost 4 bases and the J gene lost 4 bases, with 13 bases spanning the gap. CDR3 length: 14 residues. The CDR3 DNA sequence: TGTGCCAGCAGCCCCCGAGGTCCCACCTATGGCTACACCTTC. Translation gives CASSPRGPTYGYTF.

This clone came up once. The chain joins TRBV30 to TRBJ2-2; D possibly corresponds to TRBD1 (5 bases). There are 12 residues in the CDR3. V was trimmed by 4 bases and J by 5 bases, leaving 8 bases between them. CDR1 is GTSNPN and CDR2 is SVGIG in the germline V gene (reference sequence). The CDR3 sequence: CAWKRGTGELFF. The CDR3 region has the DNA TGTGCCTGGAAAAGGGGTACCGGGGAGCTGTTTTTT.

This chain uses TRBV2 with TRBJ2-3; TRBD2 might be the D (5 bases). V lost 7 bases and J 0 bases, leaving 11 bases between the germline ends. CDR1 and CDR2 from the germline V gene are SNHLY and FYNNEI. The CDR3 extends over 14 amino acids. In DNA form, the CDR3 reads TGTGCCAGCAAGGGAGCGCCGAGCACAGATACGCAGTATTTT. This gives the protein CASKGAPSTDTQYF.